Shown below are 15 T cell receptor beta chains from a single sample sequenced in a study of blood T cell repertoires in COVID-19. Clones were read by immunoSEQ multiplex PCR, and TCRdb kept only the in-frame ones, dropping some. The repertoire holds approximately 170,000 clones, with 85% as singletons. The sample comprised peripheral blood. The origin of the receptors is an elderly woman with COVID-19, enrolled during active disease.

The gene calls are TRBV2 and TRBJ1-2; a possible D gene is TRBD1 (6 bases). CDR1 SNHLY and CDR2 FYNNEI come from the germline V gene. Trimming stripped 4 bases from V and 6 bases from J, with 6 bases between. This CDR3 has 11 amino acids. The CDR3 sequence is CASSGGHGYTF. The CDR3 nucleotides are TGTGCCAGCAGTGGGGGGCATGGCTACACCTTC.

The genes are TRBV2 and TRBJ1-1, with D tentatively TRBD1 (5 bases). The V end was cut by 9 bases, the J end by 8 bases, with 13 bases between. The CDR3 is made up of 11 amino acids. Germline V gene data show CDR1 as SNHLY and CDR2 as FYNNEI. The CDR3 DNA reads TGTGCCAGTGAAAGTAGGGGCGAAGCTTTCTTT. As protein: CASESRGEAFF.

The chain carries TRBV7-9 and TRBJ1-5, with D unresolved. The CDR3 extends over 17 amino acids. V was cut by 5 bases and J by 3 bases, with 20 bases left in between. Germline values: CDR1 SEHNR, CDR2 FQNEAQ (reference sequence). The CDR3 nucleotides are TGTGCCAGCAGCCTGACGGTCGCCAGGAATTACAATCAGCCCCAGCATTTT. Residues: CASSLTVARNYNQPQHF. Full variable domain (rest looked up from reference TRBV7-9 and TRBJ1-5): DTGVSQNPRHKITKRGQNVTFRCDPISEHNRLYWYRQTLGQGPEFLTYFQNEAQLEKSRLLSDRFSAERPKGSFSTLEIQRTEQGDSAMYLCASSLTVARNYNQPQHFGDGTRLSIL.

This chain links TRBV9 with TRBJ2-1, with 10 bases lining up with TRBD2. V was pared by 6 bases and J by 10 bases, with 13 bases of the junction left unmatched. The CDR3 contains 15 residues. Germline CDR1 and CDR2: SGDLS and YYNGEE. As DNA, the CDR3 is TGTGCCAGCACCACTGGATCTAGCGGGGGTGGAGAGCAGTTCTTC. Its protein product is CASTTGSSGGGEQFF.

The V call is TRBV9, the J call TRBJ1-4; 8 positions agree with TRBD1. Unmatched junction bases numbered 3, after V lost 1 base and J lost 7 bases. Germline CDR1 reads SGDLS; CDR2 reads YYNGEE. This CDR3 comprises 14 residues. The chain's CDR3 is CASSVRQGSEKLFF. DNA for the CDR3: TGTGCCAGCAGCGTAAGACAGGGGAGTGAAAAACTGTTTTTT.

In DNA form, the CDR3 reads TGCGCCAGCAGCCACGGACAGGGTGGCGAGCAGTACTTC. Translated: CASSHGQGGEQYF. This chain connects TRBV5-1 to TRBJ2-7, with 8 nucleotides matching TRBD1. This CDR3 is built from 13 residues. Germline CDR1 and CDR2: SGHRS and YFSETQ. Trimming cost V 4 bases and J 6 bases; bases outside gene matches: 6.

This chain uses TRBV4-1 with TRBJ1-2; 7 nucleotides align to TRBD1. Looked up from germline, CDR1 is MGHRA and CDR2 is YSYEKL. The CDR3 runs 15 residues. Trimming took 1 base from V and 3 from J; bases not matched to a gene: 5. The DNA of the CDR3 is TGCGCCAGCAGCCAAGGCCCCGGGACAGACTATGGCTACACCTTC. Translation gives CASSQGPGTDYGYTF.

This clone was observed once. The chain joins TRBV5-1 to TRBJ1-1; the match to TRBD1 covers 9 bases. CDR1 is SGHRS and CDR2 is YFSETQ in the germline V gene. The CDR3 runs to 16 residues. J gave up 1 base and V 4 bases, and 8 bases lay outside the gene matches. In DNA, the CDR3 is TGCGCCAGCAGCGAACAACCGGGACAGGGGAACACTGAAGCTTTCTTT. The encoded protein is CASSEQPGQGNTEAFF.

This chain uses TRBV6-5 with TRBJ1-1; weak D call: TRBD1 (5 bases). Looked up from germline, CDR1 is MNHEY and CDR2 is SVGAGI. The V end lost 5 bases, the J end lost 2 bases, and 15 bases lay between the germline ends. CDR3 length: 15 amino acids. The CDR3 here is CASSLQGRYNTEAFF. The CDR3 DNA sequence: TGTGCCAGCAGTCTTCAGGGAAGGTACAACACTGAAGCTTTCTTT.

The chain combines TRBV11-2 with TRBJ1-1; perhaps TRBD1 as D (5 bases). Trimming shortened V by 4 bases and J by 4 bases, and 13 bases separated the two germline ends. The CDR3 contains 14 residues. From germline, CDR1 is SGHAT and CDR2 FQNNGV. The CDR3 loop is CASSSTVAITEAFF. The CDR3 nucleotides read TGTGCCAGCAGCTCGACAGTAGCTATCACTGAAGCTTTCTTT.

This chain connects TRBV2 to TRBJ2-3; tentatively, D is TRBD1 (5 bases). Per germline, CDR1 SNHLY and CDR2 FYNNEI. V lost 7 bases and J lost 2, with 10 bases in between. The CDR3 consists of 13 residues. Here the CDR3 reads CASNGQPTDTQYF. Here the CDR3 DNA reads TGTGCCAGCAACGGACAACCCACAGATACGCAGTATTTT.

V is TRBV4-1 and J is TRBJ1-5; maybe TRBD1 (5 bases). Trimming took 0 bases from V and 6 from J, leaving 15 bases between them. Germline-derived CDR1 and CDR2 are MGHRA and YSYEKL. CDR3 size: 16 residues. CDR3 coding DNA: TGCGCCAGCAGCCAAGACGGCGGGGGAGGAATTCAGCCCCAGCATTTT. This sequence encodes CASSQDGGGGIQPQHF.

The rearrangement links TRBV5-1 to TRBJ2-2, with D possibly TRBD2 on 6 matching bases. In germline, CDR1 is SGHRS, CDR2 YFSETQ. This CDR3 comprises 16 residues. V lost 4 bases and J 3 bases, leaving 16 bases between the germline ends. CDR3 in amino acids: CASSPLSGGDTGELFF. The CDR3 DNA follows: TGCGCCAGCAGCCCCCTCTCCGGGGGTGACACCGGGGAGCTGTTTTTT. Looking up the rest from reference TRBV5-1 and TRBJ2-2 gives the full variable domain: KAGVTQTPRYLIKTRGQQVTLSCSPISGHRSVSWYQQTPGQGLQFLFEYFSETQRNKGNFPGRFSGRQFSNSRSEMNVSTLELGDSALYLCASSPLSGGDTGELFFGEGSRLTVL.

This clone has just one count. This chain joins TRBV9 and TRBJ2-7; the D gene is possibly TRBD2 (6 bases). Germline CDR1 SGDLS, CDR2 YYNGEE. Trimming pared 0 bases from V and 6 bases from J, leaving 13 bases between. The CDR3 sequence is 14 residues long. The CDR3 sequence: CASSVELAAGEQYF. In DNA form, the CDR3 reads TGTGCCAGCAGCGTAGAACTAGCAGCGGGCGAGCAGTACTTC.

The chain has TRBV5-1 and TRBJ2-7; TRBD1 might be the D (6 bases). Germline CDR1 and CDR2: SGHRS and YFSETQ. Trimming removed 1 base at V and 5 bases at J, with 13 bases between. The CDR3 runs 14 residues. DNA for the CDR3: TGCGCCAGCAGCTTGCCCCGGACAGTCCACGAGCAGTACTTC. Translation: CASSLPRTVHEQYF.